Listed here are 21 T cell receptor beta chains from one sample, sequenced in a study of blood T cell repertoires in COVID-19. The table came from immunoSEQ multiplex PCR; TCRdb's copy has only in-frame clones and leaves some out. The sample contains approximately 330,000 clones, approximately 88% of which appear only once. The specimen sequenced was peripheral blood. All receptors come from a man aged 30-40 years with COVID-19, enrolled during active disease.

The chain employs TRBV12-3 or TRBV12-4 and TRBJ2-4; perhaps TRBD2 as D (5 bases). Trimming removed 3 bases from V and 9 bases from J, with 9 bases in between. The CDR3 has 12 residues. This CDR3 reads CASSFNEGIQYF. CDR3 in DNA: TGTGCCAGCAGTTTTAACGAGGGCATTCAGTACTTC.

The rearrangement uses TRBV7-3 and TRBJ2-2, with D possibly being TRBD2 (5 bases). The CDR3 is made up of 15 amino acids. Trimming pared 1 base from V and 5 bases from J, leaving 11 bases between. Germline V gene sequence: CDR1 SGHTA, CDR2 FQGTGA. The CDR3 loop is CASSLSREETGELFF. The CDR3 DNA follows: TGTGCCAGCAGCTTAAGCCGGGAAGAAACCGGGGAGCTGTTTTTT.

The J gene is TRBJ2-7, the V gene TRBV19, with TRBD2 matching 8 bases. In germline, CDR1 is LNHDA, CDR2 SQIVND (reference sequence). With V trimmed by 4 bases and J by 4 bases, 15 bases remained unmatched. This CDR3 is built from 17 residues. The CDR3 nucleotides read TGTGCCAGTAGTAGAGGACTAGCAGTAGGCGGGAGGTACGAGCAGTACTTC. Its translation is CASSRGLAVGGRYEQYF.

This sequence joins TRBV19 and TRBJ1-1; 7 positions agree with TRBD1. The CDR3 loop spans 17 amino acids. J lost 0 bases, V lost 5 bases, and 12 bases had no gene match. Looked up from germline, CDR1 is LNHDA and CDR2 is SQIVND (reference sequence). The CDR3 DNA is TGTGCCAGTAGTTCTTCCCGACAGGGCTTGGTGAACACTGAAGCTTTCTTT. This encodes CASSSSRQGLVNTEAFF.

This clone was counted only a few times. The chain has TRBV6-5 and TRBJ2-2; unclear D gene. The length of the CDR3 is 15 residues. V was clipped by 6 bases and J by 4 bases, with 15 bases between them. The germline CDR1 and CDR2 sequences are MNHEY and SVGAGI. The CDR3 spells CASSLSQRSTGELFF. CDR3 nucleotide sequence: TGTGCCAGCAGCCTCAGCCAAAGGAGCACCGGGGAGCTGTTTTTT.

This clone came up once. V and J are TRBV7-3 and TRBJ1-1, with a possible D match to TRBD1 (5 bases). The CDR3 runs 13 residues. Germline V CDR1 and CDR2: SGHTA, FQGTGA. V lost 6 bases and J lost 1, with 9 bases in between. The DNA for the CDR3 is TGTGCCAGCAGTGCTACAGGGAACACTGAAGCTTTCTTT. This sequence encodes CASSATGNTEAFF.

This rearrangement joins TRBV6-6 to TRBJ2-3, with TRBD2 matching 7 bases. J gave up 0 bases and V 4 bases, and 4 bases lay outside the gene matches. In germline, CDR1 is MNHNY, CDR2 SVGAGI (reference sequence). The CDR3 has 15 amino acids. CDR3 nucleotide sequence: TGTGCCAGCAGTTGGGAGGGGCTCAGCACAGATACGCAGTATTTT. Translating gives CASSWEGLSTDTQYF.

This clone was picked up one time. CDR3 bases: TGTGCCAGTAGTAAGGTGCAGGGAGGTTACAACCAGCCCCAGCATTTT. Protein sequence: CASSKVQGGYNQPQHF. The chain recombines TRBV19 with TRBJ1-5, with a tentative D call TRBD1 (5 bases). In germline, CDR1 is LNHDA, CDR2 SQIVND (reference sequence). The ends were cut back, 4 bases at V and 7 bases at J, with 20 bases in the middle. The CDR3 spans 16 residues.

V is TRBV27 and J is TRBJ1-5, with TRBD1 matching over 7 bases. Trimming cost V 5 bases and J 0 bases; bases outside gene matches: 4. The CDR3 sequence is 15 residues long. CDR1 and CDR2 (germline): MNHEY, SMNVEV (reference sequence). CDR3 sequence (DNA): TGTGCCAGCAGTCCACGGGACAGTAGCAATCAGCCCCAGCATTTT. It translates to CASSPRDSSNQPQHF.

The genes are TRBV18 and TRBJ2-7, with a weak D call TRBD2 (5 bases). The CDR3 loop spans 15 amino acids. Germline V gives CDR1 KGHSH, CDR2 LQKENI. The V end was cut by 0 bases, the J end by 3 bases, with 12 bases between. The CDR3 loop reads CASSPPNGNIYEQYF. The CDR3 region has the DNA TGTGCCAGCTCACCACCGAACGGGAATATCTACGAGCAGTACTTC.

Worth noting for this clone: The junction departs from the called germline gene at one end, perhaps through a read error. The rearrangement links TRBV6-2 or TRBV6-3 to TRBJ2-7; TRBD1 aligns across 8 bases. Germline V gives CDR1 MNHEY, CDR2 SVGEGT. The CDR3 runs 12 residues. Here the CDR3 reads CASSDLPGQVDF. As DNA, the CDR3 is TGTGCCAGCAGTGACCTACCGGGACAGGTGGACTTC.

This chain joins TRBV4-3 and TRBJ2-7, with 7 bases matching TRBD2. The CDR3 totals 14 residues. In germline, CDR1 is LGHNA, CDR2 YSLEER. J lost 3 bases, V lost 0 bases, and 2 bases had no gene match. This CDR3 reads CASSQDGLGYEQYF. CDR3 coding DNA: TGCGCCAGCAGCCAAGATGGACTAGGCTACGAGCAGTACTTC.

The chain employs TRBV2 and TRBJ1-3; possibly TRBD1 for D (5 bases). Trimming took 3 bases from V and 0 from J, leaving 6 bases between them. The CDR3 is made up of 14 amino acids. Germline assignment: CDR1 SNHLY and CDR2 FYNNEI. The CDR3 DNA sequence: TGTGCCAGCAGTGACGGGGGCTCTGGAAACACCATATATTTT. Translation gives CASSDGGSGNTIYF.

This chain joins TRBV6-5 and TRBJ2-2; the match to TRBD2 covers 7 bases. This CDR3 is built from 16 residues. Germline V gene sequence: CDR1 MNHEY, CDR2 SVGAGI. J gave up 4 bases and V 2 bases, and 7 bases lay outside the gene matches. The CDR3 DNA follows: TGTGCCAGCAGTTACGTAGCGGGTTTTCTCACCGGGGAGCTGTTTTTT. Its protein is CASSYVAGFLTGELFF.

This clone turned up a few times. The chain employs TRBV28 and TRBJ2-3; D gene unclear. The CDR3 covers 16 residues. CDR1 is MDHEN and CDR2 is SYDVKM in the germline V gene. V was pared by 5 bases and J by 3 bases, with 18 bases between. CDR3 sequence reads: CASSPTLDTETDTQYF. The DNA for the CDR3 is TGTGCCAGCAGTCCAACTCTAGATACCGAAACAGATACGCAGTATTTT.

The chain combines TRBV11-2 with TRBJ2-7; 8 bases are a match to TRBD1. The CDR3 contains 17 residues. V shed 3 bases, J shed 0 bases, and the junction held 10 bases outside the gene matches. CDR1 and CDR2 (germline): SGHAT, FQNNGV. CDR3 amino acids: CASSFYRTGLPSYEQYF. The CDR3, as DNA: TGTGCCAGCAGCTTCTACAGGACAGGGCTTCCCTCCTACGAGCAGTACTTC.

The CDR3 is CASSTQGAYEQYF. The CDR3 DNA reads TGTGCCAGCAGCACACAGGGGGCCTACGAGCAGTACTTC. This rearrangement joins TRBV2 to TRBJ2-7; 8 bases align to TRBD1. This CDR3 is 13 amino acids long. CDR1 and CDR2 from the germline V gene are SNHLY and FYNNEI. V trimming: 6 bases; J trimming: 2 bases; junction bases outside the gene matches: 3.

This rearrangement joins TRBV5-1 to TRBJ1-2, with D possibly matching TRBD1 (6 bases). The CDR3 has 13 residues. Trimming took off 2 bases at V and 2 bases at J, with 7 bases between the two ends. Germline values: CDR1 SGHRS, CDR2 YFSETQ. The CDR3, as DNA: TGCGCCAGCAGCTTTGGACAGAACTATGGCTACACCTTC. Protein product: CASSFGQNYGYTF.

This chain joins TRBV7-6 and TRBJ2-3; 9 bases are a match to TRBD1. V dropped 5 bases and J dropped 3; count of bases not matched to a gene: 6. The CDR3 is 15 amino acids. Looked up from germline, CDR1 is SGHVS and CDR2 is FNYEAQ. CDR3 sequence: CASSLRDRVTDTQYF. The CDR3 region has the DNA TGTGCCAGCAGCCTTAGGGACAGGGTAACAGATACGCAGTATTTT.

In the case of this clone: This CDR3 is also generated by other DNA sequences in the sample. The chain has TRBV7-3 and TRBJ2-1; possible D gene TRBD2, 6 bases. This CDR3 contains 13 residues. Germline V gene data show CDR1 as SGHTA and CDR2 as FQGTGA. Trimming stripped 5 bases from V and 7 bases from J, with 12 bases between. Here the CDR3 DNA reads TGTGCCAGCAGCCCTGGGACTTATAATGAGCAGTTCTTC. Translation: CASSPGTYNEQFF.

The CDR3: CASSSTGRRYTF. CDR3 nucleotide sequence: TGTGCCAGCAGTTCTACAGGGCGGCGCTACACCTTC. The chain joins TRBV12-3 or TRBV12-4 to TRBJ1-2, with D tentatively TRBD1 (6 bases). Trimming cost V 4 bases and J 9 bases, with 12 bases left between them. This CDR3 is 12 amino acids long.